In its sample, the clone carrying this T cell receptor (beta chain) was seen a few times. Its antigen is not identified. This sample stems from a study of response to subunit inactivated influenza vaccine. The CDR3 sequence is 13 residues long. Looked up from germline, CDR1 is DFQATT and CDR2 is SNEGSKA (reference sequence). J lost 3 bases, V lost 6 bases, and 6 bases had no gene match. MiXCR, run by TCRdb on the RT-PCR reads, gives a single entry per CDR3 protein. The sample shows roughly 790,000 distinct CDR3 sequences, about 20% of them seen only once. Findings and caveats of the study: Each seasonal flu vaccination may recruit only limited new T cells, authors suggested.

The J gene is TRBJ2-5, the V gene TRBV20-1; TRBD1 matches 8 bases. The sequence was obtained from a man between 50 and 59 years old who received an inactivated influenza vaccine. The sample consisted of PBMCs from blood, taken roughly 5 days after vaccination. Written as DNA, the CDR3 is TGCAGTGCAATCGGGACAGGAGAAGAGACCCAGTACTTC. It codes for CSAIGTGEETQYF.